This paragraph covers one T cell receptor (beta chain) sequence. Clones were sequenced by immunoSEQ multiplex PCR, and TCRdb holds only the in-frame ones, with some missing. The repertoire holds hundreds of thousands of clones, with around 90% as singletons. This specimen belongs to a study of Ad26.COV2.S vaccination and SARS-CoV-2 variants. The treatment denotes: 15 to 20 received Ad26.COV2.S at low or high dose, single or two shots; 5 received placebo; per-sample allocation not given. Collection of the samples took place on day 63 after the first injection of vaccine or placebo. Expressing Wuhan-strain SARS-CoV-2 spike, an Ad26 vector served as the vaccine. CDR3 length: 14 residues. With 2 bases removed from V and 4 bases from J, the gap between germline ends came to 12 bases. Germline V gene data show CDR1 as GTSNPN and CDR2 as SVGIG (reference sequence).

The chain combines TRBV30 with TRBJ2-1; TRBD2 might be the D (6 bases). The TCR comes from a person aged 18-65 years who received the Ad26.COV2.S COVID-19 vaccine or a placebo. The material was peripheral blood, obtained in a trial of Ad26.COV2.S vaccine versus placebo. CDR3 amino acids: CAWSRGGGYNEQFF. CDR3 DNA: TGTGCCTGGAGTCGTGGGGGAGGATACAATGAGCAGTTCTTC.